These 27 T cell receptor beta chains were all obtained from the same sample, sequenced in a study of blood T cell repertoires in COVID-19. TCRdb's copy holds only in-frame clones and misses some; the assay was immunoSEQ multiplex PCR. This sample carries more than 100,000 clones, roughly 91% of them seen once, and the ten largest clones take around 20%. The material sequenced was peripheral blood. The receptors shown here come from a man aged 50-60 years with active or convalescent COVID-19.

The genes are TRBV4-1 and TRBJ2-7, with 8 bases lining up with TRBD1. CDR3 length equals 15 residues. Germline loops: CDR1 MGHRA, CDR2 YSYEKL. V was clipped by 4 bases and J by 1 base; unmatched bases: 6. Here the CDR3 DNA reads TGCGCCAGCAGCCTCACGACAGGGGCTTCCTACGAGCAGTACTTC. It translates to CASSLTTGASYEQYF.

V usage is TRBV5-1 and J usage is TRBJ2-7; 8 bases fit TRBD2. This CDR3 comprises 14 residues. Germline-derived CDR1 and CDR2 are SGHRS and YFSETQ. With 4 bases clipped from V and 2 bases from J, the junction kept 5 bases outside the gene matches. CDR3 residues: CASSETSVAYEQYF. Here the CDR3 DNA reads TGCGCCAGCAGCGAGACTAGCGTTGCCTACGAGCAGTACTTC.

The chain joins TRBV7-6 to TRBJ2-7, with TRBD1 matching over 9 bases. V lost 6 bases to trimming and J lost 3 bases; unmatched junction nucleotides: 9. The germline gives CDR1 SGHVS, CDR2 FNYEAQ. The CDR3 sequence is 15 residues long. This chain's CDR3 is CASSRTGQGYYEQYF. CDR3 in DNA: TGTGCCAGCAGTCGAACGGGACAGGGCTACTACGAGCAGTACTTC.

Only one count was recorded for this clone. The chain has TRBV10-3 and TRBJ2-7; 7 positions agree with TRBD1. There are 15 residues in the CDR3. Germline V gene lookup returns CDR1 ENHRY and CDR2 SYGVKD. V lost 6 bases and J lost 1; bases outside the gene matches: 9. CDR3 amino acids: CAISPTGTASYEQYF. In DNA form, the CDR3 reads TGTGCCATCAGCCCAACCGGGACAGCATCCTACGAGCAGTACTTC.

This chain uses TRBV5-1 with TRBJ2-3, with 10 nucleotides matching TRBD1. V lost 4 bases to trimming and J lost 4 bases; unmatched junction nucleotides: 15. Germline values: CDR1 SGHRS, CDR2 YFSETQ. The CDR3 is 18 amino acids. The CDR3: CASSQWKTTGGMADTQYF. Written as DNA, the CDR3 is TGCGCCAGCAGCCAGTGGAAAACGACAGGGGGCATGGCAGATACGCAGTATTTT.

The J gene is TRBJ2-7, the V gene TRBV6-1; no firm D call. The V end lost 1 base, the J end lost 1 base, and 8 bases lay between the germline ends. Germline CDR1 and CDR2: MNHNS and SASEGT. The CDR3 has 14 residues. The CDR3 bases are TGTGCCAGCAGTGAAGTGGGCCCGTCCTACGAGCAGTACTTC. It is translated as CASSEVGPSYEQYF.

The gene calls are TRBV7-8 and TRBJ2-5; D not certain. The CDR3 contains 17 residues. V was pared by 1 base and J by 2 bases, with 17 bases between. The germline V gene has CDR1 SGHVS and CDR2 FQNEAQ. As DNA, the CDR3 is TGTGCCAGCAGCTTAGGTCTTGTGAACCGCCTACAAGAGACCCAGTACTTC. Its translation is CASSLGLVNRLQETQYF.

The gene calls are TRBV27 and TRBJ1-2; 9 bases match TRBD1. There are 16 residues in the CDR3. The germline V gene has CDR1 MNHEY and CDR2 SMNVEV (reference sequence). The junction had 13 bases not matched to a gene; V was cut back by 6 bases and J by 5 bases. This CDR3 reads CASRARGDRASYGYTF. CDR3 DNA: TGTGCCAGCAGGGCTAGGGGGGACAGGGCCTCATATGGCTACACCTTC.

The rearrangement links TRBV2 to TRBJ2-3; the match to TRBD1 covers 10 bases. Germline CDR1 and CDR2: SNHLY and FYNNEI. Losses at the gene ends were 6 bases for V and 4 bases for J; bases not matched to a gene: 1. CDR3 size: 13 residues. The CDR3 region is CASRTGGPDTQYF. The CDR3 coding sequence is TGTGCCAGCAGGACAGGGGGCCCAGATACGCAGTATTTT.

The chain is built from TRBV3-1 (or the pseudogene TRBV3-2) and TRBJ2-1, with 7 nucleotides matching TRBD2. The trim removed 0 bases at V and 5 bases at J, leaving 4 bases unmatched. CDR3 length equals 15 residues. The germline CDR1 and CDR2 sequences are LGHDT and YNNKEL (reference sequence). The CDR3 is CASSQDLGTNNEQFF. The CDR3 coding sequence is TGTGCCAGCAGCCAAGATCTTGGGACTAACAATGAGCAGTTCTTC.

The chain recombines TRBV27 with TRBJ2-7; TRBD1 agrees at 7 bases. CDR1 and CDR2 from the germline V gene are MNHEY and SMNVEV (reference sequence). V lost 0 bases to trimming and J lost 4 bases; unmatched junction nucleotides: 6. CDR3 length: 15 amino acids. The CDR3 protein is CASSLSVGGVYEQYF. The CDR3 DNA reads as TGTGCCAGCAGTTTATCGGTAGGGGGCGTTTACGAGCAGTACTTC.

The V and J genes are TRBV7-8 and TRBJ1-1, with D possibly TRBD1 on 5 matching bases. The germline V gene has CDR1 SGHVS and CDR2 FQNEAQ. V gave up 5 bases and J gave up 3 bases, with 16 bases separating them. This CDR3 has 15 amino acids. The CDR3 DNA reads TGTGCCAGCAGCCCTAGGGACTATTCGGACACTGAAGCTTTCTTT. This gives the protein CASSPRDYSDTEAFF. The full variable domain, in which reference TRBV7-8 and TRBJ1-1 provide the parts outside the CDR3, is GAGVSQSPRYKVAKRGQDVALRCDPISGHVSLFWYQQALGQGPEFLTYFQNEAQLDKSGLPSDRFFAERPEGSVSTLKIQRTQQEDSAVYLCASSPRDYSDTEAFFGQGTRLTVV.

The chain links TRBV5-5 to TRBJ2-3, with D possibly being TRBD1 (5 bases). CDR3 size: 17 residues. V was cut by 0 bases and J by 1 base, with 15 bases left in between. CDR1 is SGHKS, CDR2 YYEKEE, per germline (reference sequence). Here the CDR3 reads CASSLVTATFGTDTQYF. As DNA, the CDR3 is TGTGCCAGCAGCTTGGTGACAGCAACTTTTGGCACAGATACGCAGTATTTT. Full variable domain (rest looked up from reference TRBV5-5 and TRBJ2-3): DAGVTQSPTHLIKTRGQQVTLRCSPISGHKSVSWYQQVLGQGPQFIFQYYEKEERGRGNFPDRFSARQFPNYSSELNVNALLLGDSALYLCASSLVTATFGTDTQYFGPGTRLTVL.

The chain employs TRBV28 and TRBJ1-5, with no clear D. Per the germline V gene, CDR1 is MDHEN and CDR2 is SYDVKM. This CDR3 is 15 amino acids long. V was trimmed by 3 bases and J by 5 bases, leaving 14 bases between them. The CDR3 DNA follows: TGTGCCAGCAGTTTTGGGGAGATCTGGGATCAGCCCCAGCATTTT. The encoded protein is CASSFGEIWDQPQHF.

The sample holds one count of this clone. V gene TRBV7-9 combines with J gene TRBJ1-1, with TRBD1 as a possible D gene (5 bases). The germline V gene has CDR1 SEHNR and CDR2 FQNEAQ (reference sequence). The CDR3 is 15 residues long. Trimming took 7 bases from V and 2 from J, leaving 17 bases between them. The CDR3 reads CASNTLDGGNTEAFF. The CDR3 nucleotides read TGTGCCAGCAACACCTTGGACGGGGGAAACACTGAAGCTTTCTTT.

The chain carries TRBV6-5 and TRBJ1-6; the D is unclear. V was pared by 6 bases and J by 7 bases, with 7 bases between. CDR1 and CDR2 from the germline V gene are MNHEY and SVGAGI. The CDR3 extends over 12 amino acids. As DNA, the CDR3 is TGTGCCAGCAGGATAGTCAATTCACCCCTCCACTTT. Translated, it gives CASRIVNSPLHF.

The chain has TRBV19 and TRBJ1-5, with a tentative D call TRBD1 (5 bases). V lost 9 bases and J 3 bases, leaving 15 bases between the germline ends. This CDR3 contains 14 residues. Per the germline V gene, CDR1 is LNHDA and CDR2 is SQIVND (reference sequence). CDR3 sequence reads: CASSAGRNNQPQHF. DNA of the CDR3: TGTGCCAGCTCTGCGGGACGAAACAATCAGCCCCAGCATTTT.

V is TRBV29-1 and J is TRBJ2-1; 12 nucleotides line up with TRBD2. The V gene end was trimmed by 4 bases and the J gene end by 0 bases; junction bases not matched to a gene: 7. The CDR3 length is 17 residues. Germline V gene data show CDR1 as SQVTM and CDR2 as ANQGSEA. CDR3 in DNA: TGCAGCGTTGGTACTAGCGGGAGGCCGAGCTCCTACAATGAGCAGTTCTTC. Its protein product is CSVGTSGRPSSYNEQFF.

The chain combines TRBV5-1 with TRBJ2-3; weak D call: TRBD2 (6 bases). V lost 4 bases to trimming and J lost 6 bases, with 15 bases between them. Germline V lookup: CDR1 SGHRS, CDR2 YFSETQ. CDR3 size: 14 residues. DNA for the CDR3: TGCGCCAGCAGCGCACCGGGACTCACGGATACGCAGTATTTT. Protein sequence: CASSAPGLTDTQYF.

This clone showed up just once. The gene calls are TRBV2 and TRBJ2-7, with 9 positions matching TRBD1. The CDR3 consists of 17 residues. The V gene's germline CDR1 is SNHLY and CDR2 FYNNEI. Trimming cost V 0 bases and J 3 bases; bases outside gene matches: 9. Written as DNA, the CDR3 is TGTGCCAGCAGTGAAGCATCGGGGGGACAGGGAATCTACGAGCAGTACTTC. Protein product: CASSEASGGQGIYEQYF.

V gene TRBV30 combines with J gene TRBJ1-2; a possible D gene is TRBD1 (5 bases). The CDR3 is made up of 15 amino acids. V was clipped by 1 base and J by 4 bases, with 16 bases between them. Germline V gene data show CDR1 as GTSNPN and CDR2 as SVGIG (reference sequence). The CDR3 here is CAWSGDSYLGYGYTF. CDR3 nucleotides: TGTGCCTGGAGTGGAGACAGCTACTTGGGCTATGGCTACACCTTC.

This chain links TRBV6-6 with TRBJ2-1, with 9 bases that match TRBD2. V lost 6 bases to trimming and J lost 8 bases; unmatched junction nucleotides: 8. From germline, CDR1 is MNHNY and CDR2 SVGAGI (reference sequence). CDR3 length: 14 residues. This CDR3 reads CASRPSGGYDEQFF. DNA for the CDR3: TGTGCCAGCAGGCCAAGCGGGGGGTACGATGAGCAGTTCTTC.

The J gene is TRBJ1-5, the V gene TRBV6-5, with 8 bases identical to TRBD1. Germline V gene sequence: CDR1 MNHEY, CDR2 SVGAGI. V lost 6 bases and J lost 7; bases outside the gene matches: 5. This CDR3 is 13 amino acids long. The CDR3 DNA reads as TGTGCCAGCAGAACAGGGGGAATACAGCCCCAGCATTTT. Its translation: CASRTGGIQPQHF.

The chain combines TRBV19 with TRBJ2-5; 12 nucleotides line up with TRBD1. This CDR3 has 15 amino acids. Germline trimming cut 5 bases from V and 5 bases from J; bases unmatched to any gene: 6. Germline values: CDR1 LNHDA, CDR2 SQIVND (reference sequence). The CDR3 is CASSGGQGAAETQYF. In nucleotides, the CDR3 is TGTGCCAGTAGTGGGGGACAGGGGGCGGCGGAGACCCAGTACTTC.

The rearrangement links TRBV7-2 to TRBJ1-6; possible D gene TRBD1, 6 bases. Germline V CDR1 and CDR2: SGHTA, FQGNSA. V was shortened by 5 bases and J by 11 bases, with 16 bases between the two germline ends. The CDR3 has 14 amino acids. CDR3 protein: CASSVSGGLAPLHF. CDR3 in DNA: TGTGCCAGCAGCGTATCGGGGGGGCTGGCACCCCTCCACTTT.

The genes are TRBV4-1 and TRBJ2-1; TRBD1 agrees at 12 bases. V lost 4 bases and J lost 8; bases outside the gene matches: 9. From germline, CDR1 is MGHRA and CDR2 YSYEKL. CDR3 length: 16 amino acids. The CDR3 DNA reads TGCGCCAGCAGCCCCGACGGGACAGGGGGCATCTATGAGCAGTTCTTC. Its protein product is CASSPDGTGGIYEQFF.

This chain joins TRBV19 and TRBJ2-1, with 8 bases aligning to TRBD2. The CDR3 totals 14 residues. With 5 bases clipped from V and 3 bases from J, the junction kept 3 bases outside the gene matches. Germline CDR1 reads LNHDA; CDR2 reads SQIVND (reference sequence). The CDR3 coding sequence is TGTGCCAGTAGTTCCAGCGGGGGCTACAATGAGCAGTTCTTC. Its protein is CASSSSGGYNEQFF.